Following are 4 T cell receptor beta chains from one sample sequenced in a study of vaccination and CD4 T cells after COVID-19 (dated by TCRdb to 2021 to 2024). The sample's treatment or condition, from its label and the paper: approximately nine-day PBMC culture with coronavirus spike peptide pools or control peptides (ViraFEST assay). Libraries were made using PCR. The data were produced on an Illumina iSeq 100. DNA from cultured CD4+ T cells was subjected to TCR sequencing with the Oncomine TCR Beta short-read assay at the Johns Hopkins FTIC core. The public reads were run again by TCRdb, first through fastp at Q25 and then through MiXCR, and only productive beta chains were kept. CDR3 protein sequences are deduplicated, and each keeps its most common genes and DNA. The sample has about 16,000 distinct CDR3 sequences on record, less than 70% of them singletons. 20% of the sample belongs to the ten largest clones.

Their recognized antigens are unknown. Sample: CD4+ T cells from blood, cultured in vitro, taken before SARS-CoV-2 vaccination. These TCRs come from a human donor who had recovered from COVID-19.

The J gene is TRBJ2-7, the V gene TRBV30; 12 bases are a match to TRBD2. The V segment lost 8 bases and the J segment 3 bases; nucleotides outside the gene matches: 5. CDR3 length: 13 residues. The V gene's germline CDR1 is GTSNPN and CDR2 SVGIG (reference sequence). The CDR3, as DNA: TGTGCCGCAACTAGCGGGAGGATCTACGAGCAGTACTTC. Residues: CAATSGRIYEQYF.

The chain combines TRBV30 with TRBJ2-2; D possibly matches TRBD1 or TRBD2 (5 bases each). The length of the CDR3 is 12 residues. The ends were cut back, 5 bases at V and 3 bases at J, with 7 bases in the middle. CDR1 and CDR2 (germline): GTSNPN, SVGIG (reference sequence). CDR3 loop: CAWGGYTGELFF. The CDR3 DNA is TGTGCCTGGGGGGGATACACCGGGGAGCTGTTTTTT.

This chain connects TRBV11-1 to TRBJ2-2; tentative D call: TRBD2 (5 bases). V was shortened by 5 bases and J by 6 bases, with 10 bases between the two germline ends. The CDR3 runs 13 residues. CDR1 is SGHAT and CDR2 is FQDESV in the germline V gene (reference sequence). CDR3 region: CASSTRRAGELFF. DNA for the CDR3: TGTGCCAGCAGCACTAGGCGGGCCGGGGAGCTGTTTTTT.

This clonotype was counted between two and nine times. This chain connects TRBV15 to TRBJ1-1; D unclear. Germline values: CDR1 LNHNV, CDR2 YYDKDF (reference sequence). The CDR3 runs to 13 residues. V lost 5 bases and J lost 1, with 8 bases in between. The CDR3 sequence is CATSRRQNTEAFF. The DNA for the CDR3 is TGTGCCACCAGCCGACGACAGAACACTGAAGCTTTCTTT.